This entry lists 26 T cell receptor beta chains sequenced from one sample in a study of T cell clonotyping in hematopoietic cell transplantation. Time point reported: recipient sample about 28 days before transplant, after cytoreduction. Produced via immunoSEQ multiplex PCR; TCRdb's table is partial and in-frame only. This table holds over 8,000 clones, over 75% found once. Sequencing used peripheral blood mononuclear cells, obtained before stem cell transplant. Receptors were obtained from a woman aged 45-60 years with chronic myeloid leukemia. Some clones in this sample may be carry-over from other donors' samples.

V and J are TRBV9 and TRBJ2-1, with 11 bases that match TRBD1. Per germline, CDR1 SGDLS and CDR2 YYNGEE. Trimming at V came to 0 bases and at J to 8 bases, leaving 7 bases not matched to a gene. This CDR3 has 16 amino acids. The CDR3 DNA is TGTGCCAGCAGCGTAGGGGGGACAGGGGGTTTCTATGAGCAGTTCTTC. This gives the protein CASSVGGTGGFYEQFF.

This clone occurred a few times. This sample includes further DNA sequences coding for the same CDR3. This chain connects TRBV19 to TRBJ2-2; the D is unclear. Trimming cost V 2 bases and J 0 bases, with 7 bases left between them. This CDR3 has 15 residues. Germline CDR1 LNHDA, CDR2 SQIVND (reference sequence). CDR3 in amino acids: CASSIQAANTGELFF. DNA for the CDR3: TGTGCCAGTAGTATACAGGCCGCGAACACCGGGGAGCTGTTTTTT.

The CDR3 nucleotides are TGTGCCAGCAGTGCTAGCGGGAGTCCCAATGAGCAGTTCTTC. Its protein is CASSASGSPNEQFF. This chain joins TRBV2 and TRBJ2-1; 10 nucleotides agree with TRBD2. The CDR3 runs to 14 residues. V shed 4 bases, J shed 6 bases, and the junction held 3 bases outside the gene matches. CDR1 is SNHLY and CDR2 is FYNNEI in the germline V gene.

This chain links TRBV28 with TRBJ1-1; D is unresolved. Between the trimmed V and J ends, which lost 5 bases and 11 bases, there was a span of 12 bases. The CDR3 runs to 11 residues. CDR1 is MDHEN, CDR2 SYDVKM, per germline. The CDR3 reads CASSPRWIAFF. Here the CDR3 DNA reads TGTGCCAGCAGTCCTCGGTGGATCGCTTTCTTT.

The gene calls are TRBV9 and TRBJ2-7; possible D gene TRBD2, 5 bases. The CDR3 sequence is 16 residues long. The V end was cut by 4 bases, the J end by 5 bases, with 22 bases between. Germline V CDR1 and CDR2: SGDLS, YYNGEE. CDR3 region: CASSTELRGQPNEQYF. For the CDR3, the DNA is TGTGCCAGCAGCACGGAGTTGAGAGGGCAACCTAACGAGCAGTACTTC.

This clone was observed a single time. This sequence joins TRBV10-3 and TRBJ1-4; maybe TRBD1 (5 bases). Germline CDR1 reads ENHRY; CDR2 reads SYGVKD. The CDR3 contains 14 residues. V was trimmed by 6 bases and J by 2 bases, leaving 10 bases between them. CDR3 amino acids: CAISPGLTNEKLFF. The CDR3 DNA is TGTGCCATCAGCCCGGGACTGACTAATGAAAAACTGTTTTTT.

The J gene is TRBJ1-1, the V gene TRBV28, with 8 bases identical to TRBD1. The junction had 16 bases not matched to a gene; V was cut back by 6 bases and J by 10 bases. Germline V lookup: CDR1 MDHEN, CDR2 SYDVKM. This CDR3 is 15 amino acids long. The CDR3 loop reads CASRQRQGLAKLAFF. As DNA, the CDR3 is TGTGCCAGCAGGCAAAGACAGGGGTTGGCAAAGCTAGCTTTCTTT.

The chain combines TRBV29-1 with TRBJ1-1; D remains ambiguous. V was pared by 1 base and J by 6 bases, with 9 bases between. CDR1 is SQVTM and CDR2 is ANQGSEA in the germline V gene. The CDR3 extends over 12 amino acids. CDR3 DNA sequence: TGCAGCGTTGAAGTAGGAACATCTGAAGCTTTCTTT. Its translation is CSVEVGTSEAFF.

The chain has TRBV28 and TRBJ2-1, with TRBD1 as a possible D gene (5 bases). CDR1 and CDR2 (germline): MDHEN, SYDVKM. V was trimmed by 6 bases and J by 4 bases, leaving 10 bases between them. CDR3 length: 13 amino acids. The CDR3 protein is CASRTDRYNEQFF. The CDR3, as DNA: TGTGCCAGCAGAACCGACAGATACAATGAGCAGTTCTTC.

The J gene is TRBJ2-5, the V gene TRBV19; 11 bases are shared with TRBD2. CDR3 size: 18 residues. With 3 bases clipped from V and 0 bases from J, the junction kept 9 bases outside the gene matches. Germline V gene data show CDR1 as LNHDA and CDR2 as SQIVND (reference sequence). Here the CDR3 reads CASSIRLAGGLYQETQYF. The DNA of the CDR3 is TGTGCCAGTAGTATTCGGCTAGCGGGAGGTCTGTACCAAGAGACCCAGTACTTC.

This chain connects TRBV30 to TRBJ1-4; possible D gene TRBD1, 6 bases. Trimming cost V 3 bases and J 3 bases, with 14 bases left between them. The germline V gene has CDR1 GTSNPN and CDR2 SVGIG (reference sequence). The CDR3 has 15 residues. DNA of the CDR3: TGTGCCTGGAGGGCTACAGGGTTCGCTAATGAAAAACTGTTTTTT. The encoded protein is CAWRATGFANEKLFF.

This clone was detected once. This chain uses TRBV7-2 with TRBJ1-2, with TRBD1 identical over 8 bases. The germline V gene has CDR1 SGHTA and CDR2 FQGNSA. The CDR3 is made up of 12 amino acids. After removal of 6 bases from V and 3 bases from J, the junction contained 0 bases not matched to a gene. CDR3: CASRTGDYGYTF. In DNA, the CDR3 is TGTGCCAGCAGGACAGGGGACTATGGCTACACCTTC.

In its sample, this clone was seen once. The rearrangement joins TRBV6-6 to TRBJ1-1; D not resolved. Trimming took 11 bases from V and 10 from J, leaving 14 bases between them. Germline V gene data show CDR1 as MNHNY and CDR2 as SVGAGI (reference sequence). The CDR3 totals 10 residues. CDR3 coding DNA: TGTGCCGGCGGAGTGGGTGGAGCTTTCTTT. Its translation: CAGGVGGAFF.

V and J are TRBV30 and TRBJ1-1, with 9 bases lining up with TRBD1. CDR1 is GTSNPN, CDR2 SVGIG, per germline (reference sequence). V dropped 3 bases and J dropped 8; count of bases not matched to a gene: 4. The CDR3 is made up of 12 amino acids. CDR3 sequence reads: CAWRNRGREAFF. The CDR3, as DNA: TGTGCCTGGAGAAACAGGGGGCGAGAAGCTTTCTTT.

This chain joins TRBV7-2 and TRBJ2-7; D is undetermined. Per the germline V gene, CDR1 is SGHTA and CDR2 is FQGNSA. The CDR3 contains 13 residues. Trimming cost V 5 bases and J 3 bases, with 11 bases left between them. The DNA of the CDR3 is TGTGCCAGCAGCCCTCCGGTGCGCTACGAGCAGTACTTC. Its translation is CASSPPVRYEQYF.

This clone has only a few counts. The chain recombines TRBV5-1 with TRBJ2-7; a possible D gene is TRBD1 (5 bases). This CDR3 has 14 amino acids. V lost 4 bases and J 0 bases, leaving 11 bases between the germline ends. The V gene's germline CDR1 is SGHRS and CDR2 YFSETQ. This CDR3 reads CASSADTYSYEQYF. The CDR3 nucleotides are TGCGCCAGCAGCGCGGACACTTACTCCTACGAGCAGTACTTC.

This clone was observed a handful of times. The rearrangement joins TRBV7-2 to TRBJ2-7, with D perhaps matching TRBD1 (5 bases). Trimming took 5 bases from V and 2 from J, leaving 13 bases between them. This CDR3 is 14 amino acids long. From germline, CDR1 is SGHTA and CDR2 FQGNSA. CDR3 nucleotide sequence: TGTGCCAGCAGCCGCTCCCAGGGCCCCTACGAGCAGTACTTC. Translated: CASSRSQGPYEQYF.

A few counts support this clone. This chain uses TRBV5-1 with TRBJ2-1; TRBD2 matches 12 bases. V lost 0 bases and J lost 5; bases outside the gene matches: 3. CDR3 length: 16 residues. CDR1 is SGHRS and CDR2 is YFSETQ in the germline V gene. As DNA, the CDR3 is TGCGCCAGCAGCTTGGGGGGACTAGCGGGCGACAATGAGCAGTTCTTC. This encodes CASSLGGLAGDNEQFF. The complete variable domain, with remaining parts taken from reference TRBV5-1 and TRBJ2-1, reads KAGVTQTPRYLIKTRGQQVTLSCSPISGHRSVSWYQQTPGQGLQFLFEYFSETQRNKGNFPGRFSGRQFSNSRSEMNVSTLELGDSALYLCASSLGGLAGDNEQFFGPGTRLTVL.

V is TRBV27 and J is TRBJ1-5; possibly TRBD1 for D (5 bases). The CDR3 contains 14 residues. The germline CDR1 and CDR2 sequences are MNHEY and SMNVEV (reference sequence). Trimming left V 5 bases short and J 4 bases short, with 12 bases between. This chain's CDR3 is CASSLGGSNQPQHF. The DNA for the CDR3 is TGTGCCAGCAGTCTCGGGGGGTCGAATCAGCCCCAGCATTTT.

This clone showed up just once. The rearrangement links TRBV28 to TRBJ1-2, with D maybe TRBD1 (5 bases). CDR1 and CDR2 (germline): MDHEN, SYDVKM. CDR3 length equals 14 residues. Trimming removed 5 bases from V and 8 bases from J, with 18 bases in between. This CDR3 reads CASSQTRGQGGYTF. The CDR3 DNA follows: TGTGCCAGCAGTCAAACACGGGGTCAGGGAGGCTACACCTTC.

V gene TRBV7-2 combines with J gene TRBJ2-1; 7 bases agree with TRBD2. The length of the CDR3 is 14 residues. Germline lookup yields CDR1 SGHTA and CDR2 FQGNSA. V dropped 0 bases and J dropped 7; count of bases not matched to a gene: 3. CDR3 nucleotide sequence: TGTGCCAGCAGCTTAGCTGCGGGAGCAAATGAGCAGTTCTTC. Translated: CASSLAAGANEQFF.

The chain is built from TRBV11-1 and TRBJ2-1, with D unclear. CDR3 length: 12 residues. From germline, CDR1 is SGHAT and CDR2 FQDESV (reference sequence). V was clipped by 1 base and J by 7 bases, with 5 bases between them. CDR3 sequence: CASSLGVNEQFF. The CDR3 DNA reads as TGTGCCAGCAGCTTAGGAGTTAATGAGCAGTTCTTC.

This clone has a handful of counts. The chain couples TRBV18 to TRBJ2-7; D gene uncertain. V lost 3 bases, J lost 3 bases, and 15 bases lay in between. CDR3 length: 15 residues. Germline V gene sequence: CDR1 KGHSH, CDR2 LQKENI. CDR3 nucleotide sequence: TGTGCCAGCTCACCGCTTTCTGAGACAAACTACGAGCAGTACTTC. Translating it yields CASSPLSETNYEQYF.

V and J are TRBV5-1 and TRBJ2-1; 12 bases align to TRBD2. Germline V gene data show CDR1 as SGHRS and CDR2 as YFSETQ. V lost 2 bases and J lost 9; bases outside the gene matches: 9. The CDR3 consists of 16 residues. CDR3 in DNA: TGCGCCAGCAGCTTCAGGACTAGCGGGACTGGTGGTGAGCAGTTCTTC. Its protein product is CASSFRTSGTGGEQFF. The variable domain in full, with the rest retrieved from reference TRBV5-1 and TRBJ2-1, is KAGVTQTPRYLIKTRGQQVTLSCSPISGHRSVSWYQQTPGQGLQFLFEYFSETQRNKGNFPGRFSGRQFSNSRSEMNVSTLELGDSALYLCASSFRTSGTGGEQFFGPGTRLTVL.

The chain recombines TRBV7-2 with TRBJ2-4; D is uncertain. There are 16 residues in the CDR3. V was pared by 5 bases and J by 1 base, with 15 bases between. CDR1 SGHTA and CDR2 FQGNSA come from the germline V gene. In DNA, the CDR3 is TGTGCCAGCAGCCTTGGACCCGAGGAGGCCAAAAACATTCAGTACTTC. Residues: CASSLGPEEAKNIQYF.

V gene TRBV29-1 combines with J gene TRBJ1-1; D is unresolved. The CDR3 loop spans 15 amino acids. Germline V gene data show CDR1 as SQVTM and CDR2 as ANQGSEA. V was clipped by 7 bases and J by 0 bases, with 18 bases between them. The CDR3 nucleotides are TGCAGCGCTACTCCTCGGACGGATTTGAACACTGAAGCTTTCTTT. This sequence encodes CSATPRTDLNTEAFF.